The TCR beta chain under discussion was sequenced for a study of blood T cell repertoires in COVID-19. For the study at large: T cells, B-cell-depleted T cells, or PBMCs supplied cDNA or gDNA.

Per the authors' pipeline: Estimated nucleated cell counts came from reference gene primer amplification. Libraries were prepared by immunoSEQ multiplex PCR; TCRdb keeps only in-frame clonotypes and omits some of them. V, J and clone size are those of that table, while D and trimming were read from the DNA. This table holds roughly 190,000 clones, approximately 81% found once. Germline loops: CDR1 SGDLS, CDR2 YYNGEE. CDR3 length equals 14 residues. The ends were cut back, 0 bases at V and 4 bases at J, with 7 bases in the middle. Sequencing was carried out using peripheral blood. The receptor was isolated from a human donor in a cohort sampled during active COVID-19. This rearrangement joins TRBV9 to TRBJ2-2; no reliable D call. CDR3: CASSVVQSTGELFF. The CDR3 DNA is TGTGCCAGCAGCGTAGTACAGTCCACCGGGGAGCTGTTTTTT. The entire variable domain, with the rest obtained from reference TRBV9 and TRBJ2-2, is as follows: DSGVTQTPKHLITATGQRVTLRCSPRSGDLSVYWYQQSLDQGLQFLIQYYNGEERAKGNILERFSAQQFPDLHSELNLSSLELGDSALYFCASSVVQSTGELFFGEGSRLTVL.